The T cell receptor beta chain described here comes from a study of blood T cell repertoires in COVID-19 (dated by TCRdb to about 2020). Regarding the complete study: The collaborator samples originated in the United States, Italy and Spain and spanned the acute and convalescent phases of COVID-19. The material from the prospective study consisted of cDNA or gDNA derived from T cells, B-cell-depleted T cells, or PBMCs. Deeply sampled blood TCRbeta repertoires from subjects exposed to, actively infected with, or recovered from COVID-19 were included in the dataset. A freely available public database, intended as a resource for researchers studying the immune response to SARS-CoV-2, is where the repertoires were released. Samples came from the ongoing ImmuneRACE study (first 160 participants) plus 1,254 subjects from 6 global collaborators. Nearly every sample came with metadata listing a de-identified subject ID, COVID-19 status, age in years and sex. HLA class I and class II types, where available, came from metadata supplied by the sample provider rather than from assay-based typing. What the study reported, not specific to this receptor: How much clinical and demographic metadata was included differed by source and by participant, and the metadata was provided uncurated.

TCRbeta CDR3 regions were amplified from genomic DNA by means of the immunoSEQ Assay, a bias-controlled multiplex PCR. The original pipeline was this. Nucleated cell counts per sample were estimated from amplification of reference gene primers within the assay. To quantify the absolute abundance of each unique TCRbeta CDR3 rearrangement, sequence reads were collapsed and filtered. For each sample, productive Simpson clonality was calculated as the square root of Simpson's diversity index over productive rearrangements. As stored in TCRdb, this immuneACCESS dataset retains in-frame rearrangements with V and J assigned. A fraction of the clones does not appear; measured against another copy, unresolved V genes explain less than half of the discrepancy, and the remainder lacks a known reason. D and trimming were read from the DNA, whereas the V and J calls and clone size are those reported in that table. The sample table records under 25,000 clones; around nine tenths of these occur just once. The top ten clones comprise about 8% of the sample.

Whole blood was collected in K2EDTA tubes by collaborating institutions according to the institutions' own protocols. For TCRbeta analysis, collaborators shipped samples in one of three forms: frozen whole blood, isolated PBMCs, or DNA extracted from either of those sample types. In the case of this clone: This receptor's antigen is unknown. Within one base of it there is no much larger clone, and no base qualities were kept.

In the germline V gene (reference sequence), CDR1 corresponds to GTSNPN and CDR2 to SVGIG. The CDR3 numbers 13 residues from cysteine through phenylalanine. Solely the CDR3 DNA is kept, with 39 bases framed from the first base. V is shortened by 1 base, J by 3 bases, and the region joining them spans 10 bases. Sequencing was done on a sample of peripheral blood. The receptor was derived from a human donor with active COVID-19. The donor label of this sample is uncertain. The sequence is built from TRBV30 and TRBJ2-7; TRBD2 is perhaps the D gene, given 5 matching bases. The CDR3 protein is CAWSDGVSYEQYF. In nucleotide form, the sequence is TGTGCCTGGAGTGACGGGGTCAGCTACGAGCAGTACTTC.